The 12 T cell receptor beta chains below were found in one sample sequenced in a study of blood T cells in healthy people across ages. Sample-barcoded 5' priming and a J-beta primer mix drove a second PCR of about 6 to 12 cycles. TCRdb re-analysed the 5' RACE reads in MiXCR, keeping a single row per CDR3 protein. The sample contains hundreds of thousands of distinct CDR3 sequences, about 30% of which appear only once. Sequencing was done on a sample of blood. The receptors were sampled from a woman aged 80 or over in good health.

This rearrangement joins TRBV27 to TRBJ1-2, with TRBD1 as a possible D gene (5 bases). The length of the CDR3 is 16 residues. The germline CDR1 and CDR2 sequences are MNHEY and SMNVEV (reference sequence). Trimming removed 3 bases from V and 4 bases from J, with 18 bases in between. The CDR3 bases are TGTGCCAGCAGTTTTCTCCCCCTGGGGACCGGCTATGGCTACACCTTC. This gives the protein CASSFLPLGTGYGYTF.

Worth noting for this clonotype: This sequence may be a read error, since a much larger clone differs from it by one base. The V gene is TRBV7-2, the J gene TRBJ2-5, with unresolved D. Trimming left V 5 bases short and J 11 bases short, with 24 bases between. Germline V gene data show CDR1 as SGHTA and CDR2 as FQGNSA. CDR3 length: 15 amino acids. In nucleotides, the CDR3 is TGTGCCAGCAGCCCTTTCGGGTCTGGATACAATGAGCAGTACTTC. It is translated as CASSPFGSGYNEQYF.

The chain links TRBV15 to TRBJ2-2, with D perhaps matching TRBD1 or TRBD2 (7 bases each). The V gene's germline CDR1 is LNHNV and CDR2 YYDKDF (reference sequence). This CDR3 comprises 19 residues. V was clipped by 5 bases and J by 4 bases, with 26 bases between them. Written as DNA, the CDR3 is TGTGCCACCAGCTCACTGCAGGGGGGGCGGGACAAAATCACCGGGGAGCTGTTTTTT. This sequence encodes CATSSLQGGRDKITGELFF.

This clonotype occurred many times. The CDR3 DNA sequence: TGTGCCAGCAGTGACAGTTTTCCGGGACGACCAACAACCTACGAGCAGTACTTC. Amino acids: CASSDSFPGRPTTYEQYF. The chain links TRBV6-1 to TRBJ2-7, with D perhaps assigned TRBD1 or TRBD2 (5 bases each). The CDR3 is 18 amino acids. CDR1 and CDR2 from the germline V gene are MNHNS and SASEGT. Trimming removed 3 bases from V and 2 bases from J, with 23 bases in between.

This clonotype has a count of ten or more. The genes are TRBV5-1 and TRBJ2-7; D is uncertain. Germline V gives CDR1 SGHRS, CDR2 YFSETQ. The CDR3 consists of 13 residues. V lost 2 bases and J lost 2, with 8 bases in between. The CDR3 here is CASSFGQTYEQYF. The CDR3 DNA is TGCGCCAGCAGCTTTGGTCAAACCTACGAGCAGTACTTC.

The chain joins TRBV27 to TRBJ1-6; 8 bases agree with TRBD1. V dropped 9 bases and J dropped 9; count of bases not matched to a gene: 10. Germline V gene data show CDR1 as MNHEY and CDR2 as SMNVEV (reference sequence). CDR3 length: 14 amino acids. The CDR3 nucleotides read TGTGCCAGTTGCAGGGCCAGGGGGCTTTCACCCCTCCACTTT. This sequence encodes CASCRARGLSPLHF.

This chain connects TRBV2 to TRBJ2-4; D is possibly TRBD2 (6 bases). The CDR3 covers 17 residues. V lost 5 bases and J lost 1, with 18 bases in between. Germline lookup yields CDR1 SNHLY and CDR2 FYNNEI. CDR3 DNA sequence: TGTGCCAGCAGTCAGGAGGGGCTAGGGGTTGCCAAAAACATTCAGTACTTC. It translates to CASSQEGLGVAKNIQYF.

V is TRBV7-9 and J is TRBJ2-5; possible D gene TRBD1, 5 bases. The assigned J gene may be wrong: the sequence end matches TRBJ2-7 better. The CDR3 covers 13 residues. Germline assignment: CDR1 SEHNR and CDR2 FQNEAQ (reference sequence). The CDR3 sequence: CASSLGGWGEQYF. CDR3 in DNA: TGTGCCAGCAGCTTAGGGGGCTGGGGCGAGCAGTACTTC.

Ten or more counts support this clonotype. The chain's CDR3 is CASSPDSAPNYGYTF. The CDR3 bases are TGTGCCAGCAGCCCCGACAGCGCGCCTAACTATGGCTACACCTTC. The chain links TRBV7-8 to TRBJ1-2; TRBD1 is a possible D gene (5 bases). V was shortened by 5 bases and J by 0 bases, with 13 bases between the two germline ends. There are 15 residues in the CDR3. Germline-derived CDR1 and CDR2 are SGHVS and FQNEAQ.

This clonotype showed up many times. The V call is TRBV9, the J call TRBJ1-2; no clear D. The CDR3 is 14 residues long. Trimming took 0 bases from V and 7 from J, leaving 13 bases between them. Per the germline V gene, CDR1 is SGDLS and CDR2 is YYNGEE. Here the CDR3 DNA reads TGTGCCAGCAGCGTAGCGGATGGACGGTCTGGCTACACCTTC. Translating gives CASSVADGRSGYTF.

Ten or more counts support this clonotype. The chain uses TRBV5-6 and TRBJ2-5; weak D call: TRBD1 (6 bases). This CDR3 spans 16 amino acids. Trimming removed 3 bases at V and 1 base at J, with 16 bases between. Germline values: CDR1 SGHDT, CDR2 YYEEEE. CDR3 coding DNA: TGTGCCAGCAGCTGGGGGCCGACAGGCCCCCAAGAGACCCAGTACTTC. It specifies CASSWGPTGPQETQYF.

The chain employs TRBV12-3 or TRBV12-4 and TRBJ1-5; D gene ambiguous. This CDR3 comprises 12 residues. V lost 5 bases and J lost 9, with 11 bases in between. CDR3 DNA sequence: TGTGCCAGCAGTCTGGACCGGGCGCCCCAGCATTTT. Translating gives CASSLDRAPQHF.